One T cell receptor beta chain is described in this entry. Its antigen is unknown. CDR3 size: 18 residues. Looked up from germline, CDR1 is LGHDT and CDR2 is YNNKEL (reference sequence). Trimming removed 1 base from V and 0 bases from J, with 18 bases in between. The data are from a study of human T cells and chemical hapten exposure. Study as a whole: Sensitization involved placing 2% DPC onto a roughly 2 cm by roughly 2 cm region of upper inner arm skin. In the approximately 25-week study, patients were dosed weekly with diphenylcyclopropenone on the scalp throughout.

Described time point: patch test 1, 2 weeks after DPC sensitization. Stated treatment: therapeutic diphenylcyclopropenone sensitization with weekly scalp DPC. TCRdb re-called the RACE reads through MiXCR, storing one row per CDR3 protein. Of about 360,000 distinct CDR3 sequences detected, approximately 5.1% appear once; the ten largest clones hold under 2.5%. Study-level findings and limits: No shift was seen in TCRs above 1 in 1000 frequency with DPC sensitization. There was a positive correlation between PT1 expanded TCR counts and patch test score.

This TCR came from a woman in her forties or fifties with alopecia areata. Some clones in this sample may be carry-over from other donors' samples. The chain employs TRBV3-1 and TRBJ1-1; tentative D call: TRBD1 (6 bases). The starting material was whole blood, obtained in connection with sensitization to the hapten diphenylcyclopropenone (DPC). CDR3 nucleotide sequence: TGTGCCAGCAGCCAAGTGCGCGGCAGGGGATGGGTGAACACTGAAGCTTTCTTT. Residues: CASSQVRGRGWVNTEAFF.